This T cell receptor (beta chain) was sequenced for a study of shared clonotypes between healthy human individuals. Study observations and caveats: What naive subsets generally showed was a larger estimated richness than memory subsets showed. Only blood underwent sampling, and tissue repertoires likely differ. For naive CD4 cells, approximately 4.8% of clonotypes were shared across several donors.

Only in-frame clones appear in the TCRdb table, and some are missing; sequencing was by immunoSEQ multiplex PCR. The top ten hold 0.36% of the sample, which has over a million clones, 98% seen once. V shed 4 bases, J shed 0 bases, and the junction held 3 bases outside the gene matches. Germline CDR1 LGHNA, CDR2 YSLEER. The CDR3 spans 16 residues. As regards this clone: Its antigen is currently unknown.

All participating donors were Caucasian adults from Nashville, Tennessee. This TCR was sampled from a man aged 30 to 45 in good health. The rearrangement links TRBV4-3 to TRBJ2-7; 13 nucleotides align to TRBD2. Source material: naive CD4+ T cells sorted from blood. Subset described: CD45RA+ positively selected. CDR3 nucleotides: TGCGCCAGCAGCCGCGGGACTAGCGGGGTCTCCTACGAGCAGTACTTC. Its translation: CASSRGTSGVSYEQYF.